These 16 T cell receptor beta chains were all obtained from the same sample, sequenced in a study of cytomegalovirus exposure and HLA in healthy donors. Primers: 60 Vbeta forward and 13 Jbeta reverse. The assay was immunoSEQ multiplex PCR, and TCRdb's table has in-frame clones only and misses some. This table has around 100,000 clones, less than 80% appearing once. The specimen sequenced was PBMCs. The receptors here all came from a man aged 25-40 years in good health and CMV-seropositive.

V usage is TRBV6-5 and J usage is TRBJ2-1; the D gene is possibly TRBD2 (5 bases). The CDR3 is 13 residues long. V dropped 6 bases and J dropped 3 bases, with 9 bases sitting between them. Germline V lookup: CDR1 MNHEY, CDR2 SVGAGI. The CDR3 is CASRLVLYNEQFF. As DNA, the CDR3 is TGTGCCAGCAGACTAGTTCTCTACAATGAGCAGTTCTTC.

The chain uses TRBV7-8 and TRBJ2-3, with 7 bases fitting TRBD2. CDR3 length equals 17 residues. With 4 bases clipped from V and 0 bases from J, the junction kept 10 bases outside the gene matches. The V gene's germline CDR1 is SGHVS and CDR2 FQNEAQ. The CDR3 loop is CASSSSRLAASTDTQYF. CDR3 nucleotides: TGTGCCAGCAGCTCCTCCAGGCTAGCGGCTAGCACAGATACGCAGTATTTT.

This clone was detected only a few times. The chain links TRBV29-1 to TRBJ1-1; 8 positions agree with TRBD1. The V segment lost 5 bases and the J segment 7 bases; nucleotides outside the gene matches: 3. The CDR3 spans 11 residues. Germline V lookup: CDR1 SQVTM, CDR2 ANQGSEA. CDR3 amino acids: CSVHGQGEAFF. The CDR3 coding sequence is TGCAGCGTTCACGGACAGGGTGAAGCTTTCTTT.

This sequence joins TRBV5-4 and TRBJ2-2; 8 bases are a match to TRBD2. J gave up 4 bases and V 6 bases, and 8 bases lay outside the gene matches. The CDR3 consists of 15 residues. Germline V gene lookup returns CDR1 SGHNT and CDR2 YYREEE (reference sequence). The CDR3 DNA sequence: TGTGCCAGCACTGTAACTAGCGGTCTCACCGGGGAGCTGTTTTTT. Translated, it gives CASTVTSGLTGELFF.

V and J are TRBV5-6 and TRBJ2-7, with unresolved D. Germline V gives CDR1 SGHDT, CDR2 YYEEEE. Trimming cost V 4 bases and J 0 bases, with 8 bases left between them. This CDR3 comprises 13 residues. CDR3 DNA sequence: TGTGCCAGCAGCGAACTGAGCTCCTACGAGCAGTACTTC. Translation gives CASSELSSYEQYF.

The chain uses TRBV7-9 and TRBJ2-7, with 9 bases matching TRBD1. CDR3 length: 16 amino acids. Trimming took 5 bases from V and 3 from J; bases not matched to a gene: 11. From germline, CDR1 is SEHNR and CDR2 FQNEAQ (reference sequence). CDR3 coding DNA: TGTGCCAGCAGCCTACACCCCGGGACAGGGAACTACGAGCAGTACTTC. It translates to CASSLHPGTGNYEQYF.

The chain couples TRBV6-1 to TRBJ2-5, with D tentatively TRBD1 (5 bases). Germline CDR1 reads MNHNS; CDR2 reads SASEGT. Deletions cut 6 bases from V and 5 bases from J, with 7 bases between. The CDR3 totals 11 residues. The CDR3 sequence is CASRPGETQYF. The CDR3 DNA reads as TGTGCCAGCAGACCAGGGGAGACCCAGTACTTC.

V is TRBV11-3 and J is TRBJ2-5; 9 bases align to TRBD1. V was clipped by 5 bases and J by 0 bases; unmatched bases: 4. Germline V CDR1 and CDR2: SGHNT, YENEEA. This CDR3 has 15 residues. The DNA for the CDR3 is TGTGCCAGCAGCCTGGACAGGGGAAACCAAGAGACCCAGTACTTC. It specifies CASSLDRGNQETQYF. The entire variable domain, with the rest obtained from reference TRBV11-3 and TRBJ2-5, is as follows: EAGVVQSPRYKIIEKKQPVAFWCNPISGHNTLYWYLQNLGQGPELLIRYENEEAVDDSQLPKDRFSAERLKGVDSTLKIQPAELGDSAVYLCASSLDRGNQETQYFGPGTRLLVL.

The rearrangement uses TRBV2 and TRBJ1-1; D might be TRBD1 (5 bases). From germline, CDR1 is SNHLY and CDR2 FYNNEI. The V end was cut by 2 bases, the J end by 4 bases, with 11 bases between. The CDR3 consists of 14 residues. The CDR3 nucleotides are TGTGCCAGCAGTGAATCGCGGGGGATCACTGAAGCTTTCTTT. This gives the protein CASSESRGITEAFF.

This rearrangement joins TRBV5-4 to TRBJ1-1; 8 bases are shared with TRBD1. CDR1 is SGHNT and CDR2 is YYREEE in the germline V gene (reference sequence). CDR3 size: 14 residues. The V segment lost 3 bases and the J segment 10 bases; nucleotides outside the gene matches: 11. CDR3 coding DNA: TGTGCCAGCAGCTCCCGGGACAGGCCGTTTTTAGCTTTCTTT. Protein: CASSSRDRPFLAFF.

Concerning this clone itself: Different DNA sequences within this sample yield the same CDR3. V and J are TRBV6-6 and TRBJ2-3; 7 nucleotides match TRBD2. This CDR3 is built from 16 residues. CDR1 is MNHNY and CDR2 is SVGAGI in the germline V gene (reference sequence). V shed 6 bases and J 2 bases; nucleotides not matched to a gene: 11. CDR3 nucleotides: TGTGCCAGCAGCTACCCCGCCCGGGGGGACACAGATACGCAGTATTTT. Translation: CASSYPARGDTDTQYF.

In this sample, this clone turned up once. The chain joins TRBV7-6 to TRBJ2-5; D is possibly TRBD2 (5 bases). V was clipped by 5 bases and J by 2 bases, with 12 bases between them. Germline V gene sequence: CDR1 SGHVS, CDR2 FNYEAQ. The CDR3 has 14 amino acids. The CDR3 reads CASSLGGLQETQYF. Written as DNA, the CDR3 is TGTGCCAGCAGCCTAGGCGGGTTACAAGAGACCCAGTACTTC.

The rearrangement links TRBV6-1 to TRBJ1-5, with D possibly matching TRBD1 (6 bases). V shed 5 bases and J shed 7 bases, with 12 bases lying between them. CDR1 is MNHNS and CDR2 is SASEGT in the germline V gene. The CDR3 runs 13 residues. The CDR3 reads CASSSDRNQPQHF. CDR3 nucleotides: TGTGCCAGCAGTAGCGACAGGAACCAGCCCCAGCATTTT.

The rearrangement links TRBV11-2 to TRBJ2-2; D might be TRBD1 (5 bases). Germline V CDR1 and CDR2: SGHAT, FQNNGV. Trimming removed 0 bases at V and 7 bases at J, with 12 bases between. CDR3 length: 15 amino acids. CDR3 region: CASSLDLGAGGELFF. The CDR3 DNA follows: TGTGCCAGCAGCTTAGATCTTGGGGCCGGCGGGGAGCTGTTTTTT.

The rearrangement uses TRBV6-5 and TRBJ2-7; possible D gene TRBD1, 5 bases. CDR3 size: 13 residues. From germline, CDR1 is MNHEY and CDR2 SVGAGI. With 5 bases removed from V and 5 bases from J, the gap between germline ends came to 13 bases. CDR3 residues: CASSAQGLHEQYF. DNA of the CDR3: TGTGCCAGCAGTGCCCAGGGTCTCCACGAGCAGTACTTC.

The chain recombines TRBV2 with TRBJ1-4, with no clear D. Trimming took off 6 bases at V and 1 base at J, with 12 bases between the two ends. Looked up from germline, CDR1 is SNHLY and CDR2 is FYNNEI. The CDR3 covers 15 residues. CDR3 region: CASREREITNEKLFF. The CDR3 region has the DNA TGTGCCAGCAGGGAAAGGGAGATAACTAATGAAAAACTGTTTTTT.